Described below is a single TCR beta chain sequence and its context. Which antigen it targets is not known. Per-nucleotide qualities are absent, and no much larger clonotype sits a single base away. TCRbeta CDR3 regions were amplified from genomic DNA by means of the immunoSEQ Assay, a bias-controlled multiplex PCR. The original pipeline was this. The number of nucleated cells in each sample was estimated from the amplification of reference gene primers within the assay. Sequence reads were collapsed and filtered to measure the absolute abundance of every unique TCRbeta CDR3 rearrangement. For each sample, productive Simpson clonality was calculated by taking the square root of Simpson's diversity index across productive rearrangements. TCRdb took this table from immuneACCESS and kept in-frame rearrangements with V and J called. Such tables lack part of the clones; where checked against another copy, unresolved V genes explain under half of the gap, and the rest is unexplained. V and J calls and clone size are as listed in that table; D and trimming were resolved from the DNA. The sample yields 160,000 or so clones; 80% were counted once. The ten largest make up around 6.1% of the sample.

In the prospective study, participants were about 18 to 90 years old, resided in around 25 geographic areas of the United States, and were enrolled through a virtual design. In the prospective study, participants were assigned to cohorts based on the clinical history participants reported in a screening survey and a study questionnaire. Recovered participants in ImmuneRACE Cohort 3 were defined as having two consecutive negative NP/OP PCR tests, clearance from a healthcare professional, or resolution of symptoms. In the prospective study, whole blood, serum and a nasopharyngeal or oropharyngeal swab were collected from each participant by mobile phlebotomists. Prospective study participants could optionally give additional blood draws and questionnaires over an approximately two-month period. Blood samples from the prospective study were shipped frozen or at room temperature prior to DNA extraction.

The entry originates in a study of blood T cell repertoires in COVID-19 (TCRdb year 2020). Regarding the research as a whole: The collaborator samples originated in the United States, Italy and Spain and spanned the acute and convalescent phases of COVID-19. The dataset comprised deeply sampled blood TCRbeta repertoires from subjects exposed to, actively infected with, or recovered from COVID-19. The sample metadata nearly always contained a de-identified subject ID, COVID-19 status, age in years and sex. HLA class I and class II types, where available, came from metadata supplied by the sample provider rather than from assay-based typing. A freely available public database, intended as a resource for researchers studying the immune response to SARS-CoV-2, is where the repertoires were released. The prospective study material was composed of cDNA or gDNA derived from T cells, B-cell-depleted T cells, or PBMCs. The samples were drawn from two sources: the first 160 participants of the ongoing ImmuneRACE study, and 1,000 to 1,500 subjects contributed by 6 global collaborators.

The study at large found these results: The amount of clinical and demographic metadata varied by source and participant and was provided uncurated.

V and J are truncated by 1 base and 2 bases respectively, leaving an intervening sequence of 8 bases. The CDR3 goes from the cysteine to the phenylalanine over 15 residues. Here the CDR3 DNA is all that survives: 45 bases in frame from base 1. The germline V gene provides CDR1 SGHTA and CDR2 FQGNSA. The sequence derives from a man aged 35 to 55 who had recovered from COVID-19. The chain couples TRBV7-2 to TRBJ1-4; the D gene cannot be resolved reliably. The sequenced sample consisted of PBMCs or T cells enriched from blood (not recorded which). Here the CDR3 is given as CASSLGGGTNEKLFF. The base sequence is TGTGCCAGCAGCTTAGGAGGTGGGACTAATGAAAAACTGTTTTTT.